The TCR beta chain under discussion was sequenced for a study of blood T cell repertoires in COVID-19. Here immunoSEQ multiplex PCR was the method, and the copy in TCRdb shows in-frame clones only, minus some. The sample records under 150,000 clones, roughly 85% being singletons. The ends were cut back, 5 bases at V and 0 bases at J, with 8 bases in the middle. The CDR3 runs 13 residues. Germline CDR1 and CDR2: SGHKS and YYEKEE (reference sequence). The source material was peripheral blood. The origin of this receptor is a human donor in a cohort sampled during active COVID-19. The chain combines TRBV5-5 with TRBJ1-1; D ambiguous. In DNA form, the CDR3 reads TGTGCCAGCAGGACAATTTTGAACACTGAAGCTTTCTTT. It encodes CASRTILNTEAFF.